These 18 T cell receptor beta chains were sequenced from one sample in a study of vaccination and CD4 T cells after COVID-19. One entry per CDR3 protein, called by TCRdb with MiXCR from the PCR reads. Counted here are 12,000 to 15,000 distinct CDR3 sequences, 65% to 70% occurring once; the ten biggest clones make up 0.95% to 1.3%. The sequences come from CD4+ T cells from blood, collected after SARS-CoV-2 vaccination. These receptors came from a human donor who had recovered from COVID-19.

The V gene is TRBV2, the J gene TRBJ1-1, with TRBD1 as a possible D gene (5 bases). Germline CDR1 reads SNHLY; CDR2 reads FYNNEI. The CDR3 runs to 15 residues. Trimming removed 6 bases at V and 1 base at J, with 15 bases between. The CDR3, as DNA: TGTGCCAGCAGATACAGGCCAACCCCGAACACTGAAGCTTTCTTT. This sequence encodes CASRYRPTPNTEAFF.

The J gene is TRBJ2-1, the V gene TRBV20-1, with TRBD2 identical over 10 bases. CDR3 size: 16 residues. With V trimmed by 0 bases and J by 2 bases, 4 bases remained unmatched. In germline, CDR1 is DFQATT, CDR2 SNEGSKA (reference sequence). The CDR3 spells CSARDPSGSPYNEQFF. The CDR3 region has the DNA TGCAGTGCTAGAGACCCTAGCGGGAGCCCCTACAATGAGCAGTTCTTC.

This clonotype was detected only a few times. The V and J genes are TRBV6-1 and TRBJ1-5, with D unresolved. V was clipped by 3 bases and J by 3 bases, with 15 bases between them. This CDR3 is 16 amino acids long. Germline V gene sequence: CDR1 MNHNS, CDR2 SASEGT. CDR3: CASSDDPYRINQPQHF. The CDR3 nucleotides read TGTGCCAGCAGTGACGATCCGTATCGGATCAATCAGCCCCAGCATTTT.

V gene TRBV20-1 combines with J gene TRBJ2-3; D uncertain. The CDR3 contains 12 residues. Trimming stripped 7 bases from V and 2 bases from J, with 10 bases between. CDR1 is DFQATT, CDR2 SNEGSKA, per germline (reference sequence). The CDR3 here is CSVVSNTDTQYF. The CDR3 DNA reads as TGCAGTGTGGTCAGCAACACAGATACGCAGTATTTT.

This rearrangement joins TRBV20-1 to TRBJ2-7, with 11 bases that match TRBD2. Germline CDR1 is DFQATT and CDR2 is SNEGSKA (reference sequence). The CDR3 length is 16 residues. V lost 3 bases and J lost 2; bases outside the gene matches: 9. CDR3 bases: TGCAGTGCTAGTGGGGGGCTAGCGGGAGGTCCCTACGAGCAGTACTTC. It encodes CSASGGLAGGPYEQYF.

This clonotype was seen more than once but under ten times. J is TRBJ2-3 and V is TRBV20-1; D call uncertain. Germline CDR1 is DFQATT and CDR2 is SNEGSKA (reference sequence). The CDR3 consists of 14 residues. Trimming took off 0 bases at V and 0 bases at J, with 7 bases between the two ends. CDR3 coding DNA: TGCAGTGCTAGAGATCAAGCTAGCACAGATACGCAGTATTTT. The encoded protein is CSARDQASTDTQYF.

The chain recombines TRBV20-1 with TRBJ2-1; no reliable D call. Germline V gene lookup returns CDR1 DFQATT and CDR2 SNEGSKA (reference sequence). The CDR3 is made up of 12 amino acids. V was clipped by 3 bases and J by 6 bases, with 9 bases between them. CDR3 residues: CSARTHSNEQFF. CDR3 in DNA: TGCAGTGCTAGGACTCACTCCAATGAGCAGTTCTTC.

V gene TRBV19 combines with J gene TRBJ2-7; 7 bases agree with TRBD1. The CDR3 totals 15 residues. Germline loops: CDR1 LNHDA, CDR2 SQIVND (reference sequence). Trimming cost V 3 bases and J 0 bases; bases outside gene matches: 5. The CDR3 sequence: CASSISYRGSYEQYF. The CDR3 DNA is TGTGCCAGTAGTATTTCTTACAGGGGCTCCTACGAGCAGTACTTC.

This clonotype turned up a few times. An end of the junction does not agree with germline; a read error may underlie this. The chain carries TRBV6-2 or TRBV6-3 and TRBJ2-2; 8 bases are shared with TRBD2. The CDR3 is 15 residues long. Germline V gives CDR1 MNHEY, CDR2 SVGEGT. The CDR3 DNA follows: TGTGCCGGCAGGCGGACAGCGGGAGTCTCCGGGGAGCTGTTTTTT. Amino acid sequence: CAGRRTAGVSGELFF.

The chain couples TRBV5-1 to TRBJ1-1; D is uncertain. V was pared by 0 bases and J by 0 bases, with 3 bases between. Germline V gives CDR1 SGHRS, CDR2 YFSETQ. The CDR3 runs 13 residues. For the CDR3, the DNA is TGCGCCAGCAGCTTGGTCCTGAACACTGAAGCTTTCTTT. Translating it yields CASSLVLNTEAFF.

The chain combines TRBV24-1 with TRBJ2-7, with 7 bases matching TRBD2. The V gene's germline CDR1 is KGHDR and CDR2 SFDVKD. V dropped 3 bases and J dropped 6; count of bases not matched to a gene: 4. The CDR3 has 13 residues. DNA of the CDR3: TGTGCCACCAGTGATGCGACTAGCTCCGAGCAGTACTTC. Translation gives CATSDATSSEQYF.

This clonotype was observed a handful of times. The genes are TRBV20-1 and TRBJ2-3, with D tentatively TRBD2 (5 bases). Germline V gives CDR1 DFQATT, CDR2 SNEGSKA (reference sequence). Trimming cost V 3 bases and J 1 base, with 20 bases left between them. CDR3 length: 17 amino acids. CDR3 region: CSASHQSGNIRTDTQYF. The DNA for the CDR3 is TGCAGTGCTAGTCACCAATCCGGGAACATTCGCACAGATACGCAGTATTTT.

This clonotype is a singleton in its sample. V and J are TRBV18 and TRBJ1-2; D is possibly TRBD1 (5 bases). Germline V gene lookup returns CDR1 KGHSH and CDR2 LQKENI. The length of the CDR3 is 15 residues. V was trimmed by 0 bases and J by 0 bases, leaving 8 bases between them. CDR3: CASSPPSGTNYGYTF. DNA for the CDR3: TGTGCCAGCTCACCACCGTCAGGGACTAACTATGGCTACACCTTC.

This chain connects TRBV19 to TRBJ2-5; no firm D call. Germline loops: CDR1 LNHDA, CDR2 SQIVND (reference sequence). Between the trimmed V and J ends, which lost 3 bases and 0 bases, there was a span of 5 bases. This CDR3 region has 13 residues. CDR3 sequence: CASSMNNQETQYF. CDR3 nucleotides: TGTGCCAGTAGTATGAACAACCAAGAGACCCAGTACTTC.

The V gene is TRBV20-1, the J gene TRBJ1-1; perhaps TRBD1 as D (5 bases). V was cut by 3 bases and J by 10 bases, with 18 bases left in between. Germline V gives CDR1 DFQATT, CDR2 SNEGSKA (reference sequence). This CDR3 has 13 amino acids. The CDR3 region is CSARGPIDEGAFF. The CDR3 region has the DNA TGCAGTGCTAGGGGGCCCATTGACGAGGGAGCTTTCTTT.

The chain carries TRBV2 and TRBJ2-3; 11 nucleotides line up with TRBD2. The germline V gene encodes CDR1 SNHLY and CDR2 FYNNEI. This CDR3 comprises 14 residues. The ends lost 10 bases at V and 2 bases at J; junction bases unmatched: 5. The CDR3 loop reads CATGTSGITDTQYF. The CDR3 region has the DNA TGTGCCACCGGGACTAGCGGAATCACAGATACGCAGTATTTT.

The chain employs TRBV20-1 and TRBJ2-1; D ambiguous. The germline V gene encodes CDR1 DFQATT and CDR2 SNEGSKA (reference sequence). The CDR3 spans 14 residues. V was shortened by 1 base and J by 3 bases, with 10 bases between the two germline ends. Here the CDR3 DNA reads TGCAGTGCTAGAGGAAACTACCTCTACAATGAGCAGTTCTTC. This gives the protein CSARGNYLYNEQFF.

The V and J genes are TRBV28 and TRBJ2-1, with D unclear. Trimming pared 1 base from V and 8 bases from J, leaving 6 bases between. The CDR3 covers 12 residues. Germline V gene data show CDR1 as MDHEN and CDR2 as SYDVKM. CDR3 residues: CASSLLRHEQFF. CDR3 DNA: TGTGCCAGCAGTTTATTGCGGCATGAGCAGTTCTTC.